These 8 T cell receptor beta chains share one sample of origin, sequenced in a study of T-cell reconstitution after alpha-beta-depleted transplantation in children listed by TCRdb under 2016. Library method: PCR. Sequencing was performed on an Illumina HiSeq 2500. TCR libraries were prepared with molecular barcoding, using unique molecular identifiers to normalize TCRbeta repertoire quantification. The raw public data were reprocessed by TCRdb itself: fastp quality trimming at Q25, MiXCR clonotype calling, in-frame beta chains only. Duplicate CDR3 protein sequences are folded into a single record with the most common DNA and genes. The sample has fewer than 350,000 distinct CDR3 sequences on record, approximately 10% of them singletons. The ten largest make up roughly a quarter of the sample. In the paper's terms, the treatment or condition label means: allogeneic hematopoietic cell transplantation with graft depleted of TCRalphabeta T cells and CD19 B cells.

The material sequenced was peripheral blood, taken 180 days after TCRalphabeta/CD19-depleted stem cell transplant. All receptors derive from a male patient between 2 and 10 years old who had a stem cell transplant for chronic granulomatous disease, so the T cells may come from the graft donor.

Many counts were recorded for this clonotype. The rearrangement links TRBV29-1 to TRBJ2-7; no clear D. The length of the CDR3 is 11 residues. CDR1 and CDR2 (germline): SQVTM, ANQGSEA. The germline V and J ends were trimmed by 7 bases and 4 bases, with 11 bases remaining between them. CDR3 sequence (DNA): TGCAGCGCCGGTTCTGGGTACGAGCAGTACTTC. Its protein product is CSAGSGYEQYF.

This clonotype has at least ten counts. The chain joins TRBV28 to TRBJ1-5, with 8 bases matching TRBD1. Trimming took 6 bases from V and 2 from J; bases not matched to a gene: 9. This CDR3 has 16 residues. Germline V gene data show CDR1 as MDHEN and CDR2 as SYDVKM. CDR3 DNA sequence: TGTGCCAGCAGGCGACTGCCGGGACAGGGCAATCAGCCCCAGCATTTT. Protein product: CASRRLPGQGNQPQHF.

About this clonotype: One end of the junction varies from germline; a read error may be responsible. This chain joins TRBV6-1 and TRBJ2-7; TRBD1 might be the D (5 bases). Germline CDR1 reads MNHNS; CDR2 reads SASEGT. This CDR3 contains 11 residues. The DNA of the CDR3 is TGTGCCAGCACGGACAACTACGATCAGTACTTC. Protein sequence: CASTDNYDQYF.

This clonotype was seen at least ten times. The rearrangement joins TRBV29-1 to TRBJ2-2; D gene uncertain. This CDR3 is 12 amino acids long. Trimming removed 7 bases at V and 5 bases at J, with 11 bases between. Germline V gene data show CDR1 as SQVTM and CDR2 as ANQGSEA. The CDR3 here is CSGLPTTGELFF. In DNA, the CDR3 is TGCAGCGGATTGCCGACGACCGGGGAGCTGTTTTTT.

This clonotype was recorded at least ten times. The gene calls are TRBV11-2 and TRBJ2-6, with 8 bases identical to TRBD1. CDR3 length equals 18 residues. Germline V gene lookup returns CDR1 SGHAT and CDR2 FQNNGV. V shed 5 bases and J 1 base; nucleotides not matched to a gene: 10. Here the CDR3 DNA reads TGTGCCAGCAGCCAGCCGGGACAGGATTTTTCTGGGGCCAACGTCCTGACTTTC. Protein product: CASSQPGQDFSGANVLTF.

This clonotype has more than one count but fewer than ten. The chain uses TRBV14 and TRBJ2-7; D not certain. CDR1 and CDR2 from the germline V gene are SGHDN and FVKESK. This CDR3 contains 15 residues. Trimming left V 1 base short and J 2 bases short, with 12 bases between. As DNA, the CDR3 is TGTGCCAGCAGCCAAGGGTTTCTGTCCACCTACGAGCAGTACTTC. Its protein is CASSQGFLSTYEQYF.

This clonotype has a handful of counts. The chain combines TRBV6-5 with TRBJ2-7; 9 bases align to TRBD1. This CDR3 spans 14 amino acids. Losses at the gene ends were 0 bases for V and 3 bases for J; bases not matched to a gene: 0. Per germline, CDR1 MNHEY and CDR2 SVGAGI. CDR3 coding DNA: TGTGCCAGCAGTTACTCGACAGGGGGCTACGAGCAGTACTTC. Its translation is CASSYSTGGYEQYF.

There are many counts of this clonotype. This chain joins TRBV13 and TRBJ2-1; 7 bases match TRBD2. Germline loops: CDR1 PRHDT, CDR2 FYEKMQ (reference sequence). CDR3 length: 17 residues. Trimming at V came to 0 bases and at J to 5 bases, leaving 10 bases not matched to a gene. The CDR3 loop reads CASSLGLGVAGDNEQFF. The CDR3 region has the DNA TGTGCCAGCAGCTTAGGCCTCGGGGTAGCGGGCGACAATGAGCAGTTCTTC. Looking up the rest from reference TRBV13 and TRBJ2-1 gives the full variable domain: AAGVIQSPRHLIKEKRETATLKCYPIPRHDTVYWYQQGPGQDPQFLISFYEKMQSDKGSIPDRFSAQQFSDYHSELNMSSLELGDSALYFCASSLGLGVAGDNEQFFGPGTRLTVL.